This passage covers 25 T cell receptor beta chains from one sample sequenced in a study of cytomegalovirus exposure and HLA in healthy donors. Researchers ran the PCR with 60 Vbeta and 13 Jbeta primers. The assay was immunoSEQ multiplex PCR, and TCRdb's table has in-frame clones only and misses some. Among about 120,000 clones, approximately 80% were seen once, and the ten largest hold 2.5% to 3%. Sequenced input: PBMCs. The receptors stem from a woman aged 55-70 years in good health and CMV-seropositive.

CDR3: CASSLGSLTSGRPPEEYF. The CDR3 DNA sequence: TGTGCCAGCAGCTTAGGTAGCCTGACTAGCGGGAGGCCCCCGGAGGAGTATTTT. The rearrangement uses TRBV13 and TRBJ2-3; TRBD2 aligns across 13 bases. V gave up 0 bases and J gave up 13 bases; unmatched junction bases: 16. The CDR3 has 18 residues. Germline assignment: CDR1 PRHDT and CDR2 FYEKMQ (reference sequence).

V usage is TRBV10-3 and J usage is TRBJ1-2; tentatively, D is TRBD1 (5 bases). The CDR3 sequence is 13 residues long. From germline, CDR1 is ENHRY and CDR2 SYGVKD. Trimming shortened V by 11 bases and J by 8 bases, and 21 bases separated the two germline ends. The CDR3 DNA sequence: TGTGCCGCGCACCAAGGGCAGGGTGGCGGCTACACCTTC. Translated: CAAHQGQGGGYTF.

The chain uses TRBV5-8 and TRBJ2-7; 12 bases fit TRBD2. The CDR3 sequence is 17 residues long. The V gene end was trimmed by 4 bases and the J gene end by 3 bases; junction bases not matched to a gene: 11. Per germline, CDR1 SGHTS and CDR2 YDEGEE. The CDR3 loop is CASSLVRTSGNRYEQYF. In DNA, the CDR3 is TGTGCCAGCAGCCTTGTTCGGACTAGCGGGAATCGCTACGAGCAGTACTTC. Full variable domain (outside the CDR3, taken from reference TRBV5-8 and TRBJ2-7): EAGVTQSPTHLIKTRGQQATLRCSPISGHTSVYWYQQALGLGLQFLLWYDEGEERNRGNFPPRFSGRQFPNYSSELNVNALELEDSALYLCASSLVRTSGNRYEQYFGPGTRLTVT.

This chain connects TRBV7-9 to TRBJ1-2; D remains unclear. Per the germline V gene, CDR1 is SEHNR and CDR2 is FQNEAQ (reference sequence). V lost 1 base and J 6 bases, leaving 6 bases between the germline ends. The CDR3 covers 12 residues. The CDR3 loop reads CASSLGGDGYTF. DNA of the CDR3: TGTGCCAGCAGCTTAGGCGGTGATGGCTACACCTTC.

The chain employs TRBV10-3 and TRBJ1-2, with unresolved D. CDR3 length: 12 amino acids. Trimming stripped 4 bases from V and 2 bases from J, with 5 bases between. Germline CDR1 and CDR2: ENHRY and SYGVKD. The CDR3 bases are TGTGCCATCAGTGCCGGGAACTATGGCTACACCTTC. It translates to CAISAGNYGYTF.

The CDR3 DNA follows: TGCGCCAGCAGCGCGACAGGGGGCACCGGGGAGCTGTTTTTT. Its translation is CASSATGGTGELFF. The chain is built from TRBV5-1 and TRBJ2-2, with 9 bases lining up with TRBD1. V shed 4 bases, J shed 4 bases, and the junction held 2 bases outside the gene matches. Germline CDR1 reads SGHRS; CDR2 reads YFSETQ. The CDR3 has 14 residues.

V usage is TRBV6-4 and J usage is TRBJ2-2, with TRBD1 matching 10 bases. Trimming took 6 bases from V and 6 from J; bases not matched to a gene: 1. CDR3 length: 13 amino acids. Germline CDR1 is MRHNA and CDR2 is SNTAGT. For the CDR3, the DNA is TGTGCCAGCAGCGGACAGGGGGCCGGGGAGCTGTTTTTT. Its protein is CASSGQGAGELFF.

V usage is TRBV28 and J usage is TRBJ1-2; D possibly corresponds to TRBD1 (5 bases). The ends were cut back, 6 bases at V and 6 bases at J, with 11 bases in the middle. The CDR3 sequence is 12 residues long. Looked up from germline, CDR1 is MDHEN and CDR2 is SYDVKM. CDR3 DNA sequence: TGTGCCAGCAGCCGTGAGACAGATGGCTACACCTTC. It is translated as CASSRETDGYTF.

The chain has TRBV11-2 and TRBJ1-1, with a possible D match to TRBD1 (6 bases). Germline assignment: CDR1 SGHAT and CDR2 FQNNGV. V lost 1 base and J 0 bases, leaving 9 bases between the germline ends. The CDR3 is 15 amino acids. The CDR3 here is CASSLVRGLNTEAFF. CDR3 nucleotide sequence: TGTGCCAGCAGCTTAGTAAGGGGGTTGAACACTGAAGCTTTCTTT.

As DNA, the CDR3 is TGTGCCAGCAGTTTATTCGGGAGGGGCCGTATAGATGAAAAACTGTTTTTT. It encodes CASSLFGRGRIDEKLFF. The chain joins TRBV28 to TRBJ1-4; tentatively, D is TRBD1 (5 bases). V gave up 1 base and J gave up 6 bases, with 18 bases separating them. Germline V gene data show CDR1 as MDHEN and CDR2 as SYDVKM. This CDR3 comprises 17 residues.

This clone came up once. The chain carries TRBV7-3 and TRBJ2-1; perhaps TRBD1 as D (6 bases). The CDR3 is 15 residues long. The germline V gene has CDR1 SGHTA and CDR2 FQGTGA. Trimming stripped 5 bases from V and 0 bases from J, with 11 bases between. This CDR3 is CASSNRQVSYNEQFF. In DNA form, the CDR3 reads TGTGCCAGCAGCAATCGACAGGTCTCCTACAATGAGCAGTTCTTC.

The chain carries TRBV10-1 and TRBJ2-7, with TRBD1 matching over 9 bases. The V gene end was trimmed by 6 bases and the J gene end by 6 bases; junction bases not matched to a gene: 9. Germline CDR1 reads WNHNN; CDR2 reads SYGVQD (reference sequence). The CDR3 contains 14 residues. Here the CDR3 DNA reads TGCGCCAGCAGCCCCGGGACAGGGCGGGTCGAGCAGTACTTC. Its protein product is CASSPGTGRVEQYF.

J is TRBJ2-1 and V is TRBV7-3; TRBD2 agrees at 8 bases. Germline V CDR1 and CDR2: SGHTA, FQGTGA. CDR3 length: 14 amino acids. Unmatched junction bases numbered 2, after V lost 0 bases and J lost 7 bases. The CDR3 region has the DNA TGTGCCAGCAGCTTAACTAGCGGGGATAATGAGCAGTTCTTC. It translates to CASSLTSGDNEQFF.

The J gene is TRBJ2-1, the V gene TRBV18; 7 positions match TRBD2. V shed 4 bases, J shed 6 bases, and the junction held 6 bases outside the gene matches. The CDR3 has 14 amino acids. Germline V gene data show CDR1 as KGHSH and CDR2 as LQKENI. The DNA for the CDR3 is TGTGCCAGCTCACAGGGACTACTGGGCAATGAGCAGTTCTTC. This translates into CASSQGLLGNEQFF.

The chain carries TRBV7-9 and TRBJ2-7; 9 nucleotides agree with TRBD2. The CDR3 is 14 residues long. Trimming cost V 4 bases and J 3 bases; bases outside gene matches: 4. Germline V gene data show CDR1 as SEHNR and CDR2 as FQNEAQ (reference sequence). In DNA, the CDR3 is TGTGCCAGCAGCTCTAGCGGGGTATTCTACGAGCAGTACTTC. Amino acids: CASSSSGVFYEQYF.

This clone was found a few times. This chain uses TRBV28 with TRBJ2-5, with D hard to call. V lost 6 bases and J lost 2, with 13 bases in between. CDR1 MDHEN and CDR2 SYDVKM come from the germline V gene. The CDR3 consists of 14 residues. The CDR3 nucleotides are TGTGCCAGCAGCCTCAGAAATCTTCAAGAGACCCAGTACTTC. Protein: CASSLRNLQETQYF.

This chain links TRBV29-1 with TRBJ2-3; 12 nucleotides agree with TRBD1. J gave up 1 base and V 5 bases, and 13 bases lay outside the gene matches. Germline lookup yields CDR1 SQVTM and CDR2 ANQGSEA. The CDR3 extends over 18 amino acids. The CDR3 DNA is TGCAGCGTTTCGGGCCAGAGGGACAGGGGGCTCGGCACAGATACGCAGTATTTT. Translating gives CSVSGQRDRGLGTDTQYF.

The chain couples TRBV11-2 to TRBJ2-1; the D gene is possibly TRBD1 (5 bases). The CDR3 sequence is 19 residues long. The V gene lost 1 base and the J gene lost 3 bases, with 22 bases spanning the gap. In germline, CDR1 is SGHAT, CDR2 FQNNGV. CDR3 sequence reads: CASSLVRTGPLRNYNEQFF. The CDR3 region has the DNA TGTGCCAGCAGCTTAGTCCGAACAGGCCCCCTCCGGAACTACAATGAGCAGTTCTTC.

The CDR3 loop reads CASSSRTFPYEQYF. The CDR3 DNA reads TGTGCCAGCAGCTCCAGAACCTTCCCCTACGAGCAGTACTTC. The chain recombines TRBV11-3 with TRBJ2-7; no reliable D call. The germline V gene encodes CDR1 SGHNT and CDR2 YENEEA. The CDR3 loop spans 14 amino acids. With 4 bases removed from V and 2 bases from J, the gap between germline ends came to 12 bases. Drawing the rest from reference TRBV11-3 and TRBJ2-7, the complete variable domain is EAGVVQSPRYKIIEKKQPVAFWCNPISGHNTLYWYLQNLGQGPELLIRYENEEAVDDSQLPKDRFSAERLKGVDSTLKIQPAELGDSAVYLCASSSRTFPYEQYFGPGTRLTVT.

The CDR3 sequence: CASSPRGISGANVLTF. CDR3 sequence (DNA): TGTGCCAGCAGCCCCAGGGGGATTTCTGGGGCCAACGTCCTGACTTTC. This chain connects TRBV7-7 to TRBJ2-6; 7 nucleotides match TRBD1. Germline lookup yields CDR1 SSHAT and CDR2 FNYEAQ (reference sequence). The CDR3 runs 16 residues. V dropped 5 bases and J dropped 1; count of bases not matched to a gene: 5.

There are a few counts of this clone. The V call is TRBV18, the J call TRBJ1-4, with unresolved D. The CDR3 sequence is 12 residues long. Deletions cut 2 bases from V and 12 bases from J, with 10 bases between. Germline V CDR1 and CDR2: KGHSH, LQKENI. In DNA, the CDR3 is TGTGCCAGCTCACCAATGGACGGGGAACTGTTTTTT. Protein sequence: CASSPMDGELFF.

This clone was detected only a few times. This sequence joins TRBV10-3 and TRBJ1-2, with a tentative D call TRBD1 (5 bases). Per the germline V gene, CDR1 is ENHRY and CDR2 is SYGVKD. The CDR3 length is 13 residues. Trimming removed 9 bases from V and 6 bases from J, with 17 bases in between. Here the CDR3 DNA reads TGTGCCATTCTCGAATCGGGCAGGGATGGCTACACCTTC. This translates into CAILESGRDGYTF.

The V call is TRBV6-5, the J call TRBJ1-1, with D perhaps TRBD1 (5 bases). Germline V CDR1 and CDR2: MNHEY, SVGAGI. This CDR3 has 13 amino acids. V lost 6 bases, J lost 1 base, and 9 bases lay in between. CDR3 coding DNA: TGTGCCAGCAGGCGTACAGGGAACACTGAAGCTTTCTTT. Residues: CASRRTGNTEAFF.

The chain combines TRBV19 with TRBJ2-1; tentatively, D is TRBD1 (6 bases). The V gene lost 5 bases and the J gene lost 4 bases, with 15 bases spanning the gap. Germline lookup yields CDR1 LNHDA and CDR2 SQIVND (reference sequence). This CDR3 has 15 amino acids. Here the CDR3 DNA reads TGTGCCAGTAGTCCCCGAACAGGGATTTACAATGAGCAGTTCTTC. It encodes CASSPRTGIYNEQFF.

The rearrangement links TRBV18 to TRBJ1-1; 8 positions match TRBD1. V dropped 0 bases and J dropped 6; count of bases not matched to a gene: 12. The germline V gene encodes CDR1 KGHSH and CDR2 LQKENI. The CDR3 loop spans 17 amino acids. The chain's CDR3 is CASSPPRAGGDAAEAFF. The CDR3 region has the DNA TGTGCCAGCTCACCACCGAGGGCAGGGGGCGACGCAGCTGAAGCTTTCTTT. Using reference TRBV18 and TRBJ1-1 for the parts outside the CDR3, the full variable domain is NAGVMQNPRHLVRRRGQEARLRCSPMKGHSHVYWYRQLPEEGLKFMVYLQKENIIDESGMPKERFSAEFPKEGPSILRIQQVVRGDSAAYFCASSPPRAGGDAAEAFFGQGTRLTVV.